The T cell receptor beta chain under discussion was sequenced for a study of blood T cell repertoires in COVID-19. For the study at large: The analysed material was cDNA or gDNA that came from T cells, B-cell-depleted T cells, or PBMCs.

Methods used by the authors: Amplification of reference gene primers was used by the study to estimate nucleated cell counts. The data were produced by immunoSEQ multiplex PCR, yet TCRdb's version contains in-frame clones alone and is incomplete. The DNA gave D and trimming, while V, J and clone size come from that table. The profile covers roughly 78,000 clones, with 86% appearing a single time and 1.5% to 2.5% taken by the ten largest. CDR1 is SGHTA and CDR2 is FQGNSA in the germline V gene. V shed 5 bases and J shed 2 bases, with 15 bases lying between them. The CDR3 length is 15 residues. Sequencing was performed on peripheral blood. This sequence was found in an older woman with acute or convalescent COVID-19. The V and J genes are TRBV7-2 and TRBJ2-5; D is perhaps TRBD1 (5 bases). CDR3 in amino acids: CASSHSAGWQETQYF. The CDR3 region has the DNA TGTGCCAGCAGCCACTCCGCAGGGTGGCAAGAGACCCAGTACTTC.